This T cell receptor beta chain comes out of a study of blood T cell repertoires in COVID-19. Background on the study: In each case, the material was cDNA or gDNA derived from T cells, B-cell-depleted T cells, or PBMCs.

This CDR3 region has 16 residues. The trim removed 1 base at V and 0 bases at J, leaving 1 base unmatched. Germline values: CDR1 KGHDR, CDR2 SFDVKD. Original data processing: Scientists estimated how many nucleated cells there were by amplifying reference gene primers. The repertoire was sequenced with immunoSEQ multiplex PCR; TCRdb's copy has only in-frame clones and lacks some. Clone size and V and J calls were adopted from that table, with D and trimming inferred from the DNA. The data hold approximately 80,000 clones, with approximately 80% observed a single time. The sequenced sample was peripheral blood. This TCR was recovered from a woman aged 70 to 79 with acute or convalescent COVID-19. V is TRBV24-1 and J is TRBJ2-1; 8 nucleotides match TRBD2. CDR3 region: CATSDLAGDSYNEQFF. The DNA of the CDR3 is TGTGCCACCAGTGATTTAGCGGGGGACTCCTACAATGAGCAGTTCTTC.